This passage covers 5 T cell receptor beta chains from one sample sequenced in a study of cytomegalovirus exposure and HLA in healthy donors. Method: immunoSEQ multiplex PCR; TCRdb's copy keeps in-frame clones and lacks some. The repertoire holds about 160,000 clones, with approximately 87% as singletons. The sequenced sample was PBMCs. These receptors were collected from a woman in her twenties or thirties in good health and CMV-seronegative.

V and J are TRBV9 and TRBJ2-7; 7 nucleotides align to TRBD1. Germline V gives CDR1 SGDLS, CDR2 YYNGEE. V trimming: 0 bases; J trimming: 2 bases; junction bases outside the gene matches: 5. The CDR3 contains 15 residues. The CDR3 spells CASSVVTGFTYEQYF. CDR3 nucleotides: TGTGCCAGCAGCGTAGTGACAGGGTTTACCTACGAGCAGTACTTC.

This chain links TRBV21-1 with TRBJ2-5; no check of the table's D call, TRBD2, against the DNA was made. TRBV21-1 is assigned pseudogene status. The CDR3 contains 14 residues. CDR3 DNA: TGTGCCAGCAGCGCCGGACTTATTGGTATGGCCCAGTACTTC. Protein product: CASSAGLIGMAQYF.

The V call is TRBV5-1, the J call TRBJ2-2; D is perhaps TRBD1 or TRBD2 (5 bases each). This CDR3 has 15 residues. Per germline, CDR1 SGHRS and CDR2 YFSETQ. The V end was cut by 4 bases, the J end by 2 bases, with 12 bases between. CDR3 amino acids: CASSGTGINTGELFF. In DNA form, the CDR3 reads TGCGCCAGCAGCGGGACCGGGATAAACACCGGGGAGCTGTTTTTT.

As for this clone: Other DNA sequences in this specimen translate into the identical CDR3. The chain joins TRBV7-8 to TRBJ2-7; 7 positions agree with TRBD2. The CDR3 length is 15 residues. V dropped 1 base and J dropped 4; count of bases not matched to a gene: 7. Germline lookup yields CDR1 SGHVS and CDR2 FQNEAQ. CDR3: CASSLELAAHYEQYF. The CDR3 bases are TGTGCCAGCAGCTTAGAGCTAGCGGCCCATTACGAGCAGTACTTC.

The chain combines TRBV5-5 with TRBJ1-3; no firm D call. Per germline, CDR1 SGHKS and CDR2 YYEKEE (reference sequence). V dropped 4 bases and J dropped 0 bases, with 11 bases sitting between them. The CDR3 is 15 residues long. DNA of the CDR3: TGTGCCAGCAGCACCGCGTTCGGCTCTGGAAACACCATATATTTT. Amino acid sequence: CASSTAFGSGNTIYF.